A single sample is the source of the 16 T cell receptor beta chains below, sequenced in a study of blood T cell repertoires in COVID-19. Generated by immunoSEQ multiplex PCR, the TCRdb table keeps only in-frame clones and is missing some. The repertoire consists of some 200,000 clones, with under 90% occurring once and the leading ten covering around 9.3%. The sample was PBMCs or T cells enriched from blood (not recorded which). Receptors originate from a woman between 50 and 59 years old with acute COVID-19.

This rearrangement joins TRBV7-9 to TRBJ2-1; 9 nucleotides match TRBD1. Germline-derived CDR1 and CDR2 are SEHNR and FQNEAQ (reference sequence). V was clipped by 1 base and J by 5 bases; unmatched bases: 3. The CDR3 is 15 amino acids. Here the CDR3 DNA reads TGTGCCAGCAGCTTAGGGGACAGGGAGAACAATGAGCAGTTCTTC. Protein: CASSLGDRENNEQFF.

The rearrangement links TRBV21-1 to TRBJ1-5; the listed D gene, TRBD1, was not tested against the DNA. TRBV21-1 is given as a pseudogene. The CDR3 spans 16 residues. The CDR3 here is CASSETHRGDYQPQHF. The CDR3, as DNA: TGTGCCAGCAGCGAGACACACAGGGGCGATTATCAGCCCCAGCATTTT.

The V and J genes are TRBV7-2 and TRBJ1-3; D is possibly TRBD1 (5 bases). With 0 bases removed from V and 0 bases from J, the gap between germline ends came to 9 bases. Germline V gene sequence: CDR1 SGHTA, CDR2 FQGNSA. The CDR3 runs to 16 residues. Written as DNA, the CDR3 is TGTGCCAGCAGCTTAGCCACAGGTCTCTCTGGAAACACCATATATTTT. Its protein product is CASSLATGLSGNTIYF. The entire variable domain, with the rest obtained from reference TRBV7-2 and TRBJ1-3, is as follows: GAGVSQSPSNKVTEKGKDVELRCDPISGHTALYWYRQSLGQGLEFLIYFQGNSAPDKSGLPSDRFSAERTGGSVSTLTIQRTQQEDSAVYLCASSLATGLSGNTIYFGEGSWLTVV.

The rearrangement joins TRBV27 to TRBJ2-4, with 7 bases fitting TRBD2. This CDR3 contains 17 residues. Trimming took 5 bases from V and 0 from J; bases not matched to a gene: 10. Germline V gene sequence: CDR1 MNHEY, CDR2 SMNVEV (reference sequence). The CDR3, as DNA: TGTGCCAGCAGTCCACGCCGGGGAGGGTTAGCCAAAAACATTCAGTACTTC. Translated, it gives CASSPRRGGLAKNIQYF.

The chain combines TRBV7-2 with TRBJ2-7; D perhaps matches TRBD2 (6 bases). Deletions cut 3 bases from V and 0 bases from J, with 6 bases between. This CDR3 region has 13 residues. The germline V gene encodes CDR1 SGHTA and CDR2 FQGNSA. CDR3 amino acids: CASSFSGSYEQYF. The CDR3 nucleotides read TGTGCCAGCAGCTTTAGCGGCTCCTACGAGCAGTACTTC.

The CDR3 DNA reads TGTGCCAGCAGTGAGACAGGGCCGGGGTATGGCTACACCTTC. Its protein is CASSETGPGYGYTF. V gene TRBV6-1 combines with J gene TRBJ1-2, with 7 bases lining up with TRBD1. The germline V gene has CDR1 MNHNS and CDR2 SASEGT. This CDR3 spans 14 amino acids. Trimming cost V 3 bases and J 5 bases; bases outside gene matches: 6.

The rearrangement joins TRBV12-2 to TRBJ1-5. TRBV12-2 is a pseudogene segment. The CDR3 length is 17 residues. The CDR3 is CASRLPGWTLGNQPQHF. The DNA for the CDR3 is TGTGCAAGTCGCTTACCCGGTTGGACTTTGGGCAATCAGCCCCAGCATTTT.

In its sample, this clone was seen once. The chain joins TRBV28 to TRBJ1-2; 7 nucleotides align to TRBD1. The CDR3 is made up of 14 amino acids. With V trimmed by 7 bases and J by 4 bases, 9 bases remained unmatched. Germline values: CDR1 MDHEN, CDR2 SYDVKM. The CDR3 is CASMVGGGVYGYTF. CDR3 coding DNA: TGTGCCAGCATGGTAGGGGGCGGTGTCTATGGCTACACCTTC.

J is TRBJ1-6 and V is TRBV6-5, with 8 bases fitting TRBD1. Germline CDR1 MNHEY, CDR2 SVGAGI. V was clipped by 7 bases and J by 6 bases; unmatched bases: 5. The CDR3 covers 14 residues. This chain's CDR3 is CASKGQGGNSPLHF. As DNA, the CDR3 is TGTGCCAGCAAAGGACAGGGCGGTAATTCACCCCTCCACTTT.

Many counts were recorded for this clone. This rearrangement joins TRBV7-9 to TRBJ2-7, with no clear D. The CDR3 is 16 amino acids. Germline CDR1 reads SEHNR; CDR2 reads FQNEAQ (reference sequence). Trimming stripped 5 bases from V and 0 bases from J, with 17 bases between. CDR3 nucleotides: TGTGCCAGCAGCCCCTCGACTCCCATAAGCTCCTACGAGCAGTACTTC. Protein product: CASSPSTPISSYEQYF.

This chain uses TRBV7-2 with TRBJ1-6; 11 bases match TRBD1. V shed 3 bases and J 9 bases; nucleotides not matched to a gene: 4. The CDR3 is 15 amino acids. The V gene's germline CDR1 is SGHTA and CDR2 FQGNSA. The CDR3 here is CASSFGQGAGSPLHF. DNA of the CDR3: TGTGCCAGCAGCTTCGGACAGGGGGCAGGTTCACCCCTCCACTTT.

In regard to this clone: Germline is not matched at one junction end, which may reflect a read error. The CDR3 is CASSQAAIRGLHF. The CDR3 DNA reads as TGCGCCAGCAGCCAAGCCGCTATAAGGGGACTTCACTTC. The chain uses TRBV4-3 and TRBJ1-2, with a weak D call TRBD1 (5 bases). Germline V lookup: CDR1 LGHNA, CDR2 YSLEER. The CDR3 is 13 amino acids.

This chain uses TRBV11-1 with TRBJ2-7; D might be TRBD2 (5 bases). This CDR3 is built from 13 residues. In germline, CDR1 is SGHAT, CDR2 FQDESV (reference sequence). V lost 1 base, J lost 9 bases, and 13 bases lay in between. CDR3 bases: TGTGCCAGCAGCTTAGAACCCGCGGGTGGGCAGTACTTC. The encoded protein is CASSLEPAGGQYF. The variable domain in full, completed from reference TRBV11-1 and TRBJ2-7, reads EAEVAQSPRYKITEKSQAVAFWCDPISGHATLYWYRQILGQGPELLVQFQDESVVDDSQLPKDRFSAERLKGVDSTLKIQPAELGDSAMYLCASSLEPAGGQYFGPGTRLTVT.

A word on this clone: At one of its ends the junction is not consistent with the germline gene, which may arise from a read error. The chain has TRBV2 and TRBJ1-5; the D gene is possibly TRBD1 (6 bases). This CDR3 spans 14 amino acids. Germline V gives CDR1 SNHLY, CDR2 FYNNEI. CDR3 DNA: TGTGCCAGCAGCGAAGGCGGGGGGCTTCAGCCCCAGCATTTT. This codes for CASSEGGGLQPQHF.

This clone was seen a few times. The chain couples TRBV30 to TRBJ1-4; 7 bases agree with TRBD1. The CDR3 runs 11 residues. Trimming took 4 bases from V and 10 from J; bases not matched to a gene: 3. Germline CDR1 is GTSNPN and CDR2 is SVGIG (reference sequence). CDR3 in amino acids: CAWMGTVKLFF. The CDR3 DNA follows: TGTGCCTGGATGGGGACAGTAAAACTGTTTTTT.

The gene calls are TRBV28 and TRBJ1-2; TRBD1 aligns across 7 bases. V dropped 6 bases and J dropped 4; count of bases not matched to a gene: 8. The CDR3 has 14 residues. CDR1 and CDR2 from the germline V gene are MDHEN and SYDVKM. The DNA of the CDR3 is TGTGCCAGCAGCCCACTCCGGGACAGCTATGGCTACACCTTC. This translates into CASSPLRDSYGYTF.